Detailed here is one T cell receptor (beta chain). The data originate from a study of T cells expressing NK-cell markers. The CDR3 extends over 13 amino acids. Germline loops: CDR1 WSHSY, CDR2 SAAADI. Each CDR3 protein gets one entry in TCRdb, which reprocessed the 5' RACE reads and gives no DNA. Its clone listing holds 440,000 or so distinct CDR3 sequences. What was sequenced was blood T cells: a sorted CD56 or NKG2C T cell subset, CD4+ or CD8+ T cells, or bulk PBMC T cells (not recorded which). The rearrangement links TRBV10-2 to TRBJ1-1. This sequence originates from a woman aged 18 to 75 in good health. The CDR3 here is CASSAQSGTEAFF.